A single TCR beta chain is shown here with its context. The antigen remains unidentified. Measured with immunoSEQ multiplex PCR; TCRdb has only the in-frame clones, and not every one. The sample lists approximately 80,000 clones; more than 70% were seen once. This sample is drawn from a study of T cell responses to AZD1222 COVID-19 vaccine. Trimming shortened V by 0 bases and J by 3 bases, and 12 bases separated the two germline ends. The CDR3 contains 16 residues. Per germline, CDR1 LGHNA and CDR2 YNFKEQ. Findings of the study overall: Following two doses of AZD1222, Spike-specific TCR breadth and depth rose. Most donors were white British and more were female, and clonal diversity was possibly underestimated. The study found vaccine-associated CD4 TCRs spanning spike, dominant at 160-218 and 743-854. Repertoires were obtained solely post-peak T cell response.

The chain combines TRBV4-2 with TRBJ1-5; TRBD1 is a possible D gene (5 bases). The starting material was peripheral blood, obtained on day 0 of AZD1222 vaccination. The receptor was derived from an adult in good health. CDR3 region: CASSQDMGPFNQPQHF. DNA of the CDR3: TGTGCCAGCAGCCAAGATATGGGACCCTTCAATCAGCCCCAGCATTTT.